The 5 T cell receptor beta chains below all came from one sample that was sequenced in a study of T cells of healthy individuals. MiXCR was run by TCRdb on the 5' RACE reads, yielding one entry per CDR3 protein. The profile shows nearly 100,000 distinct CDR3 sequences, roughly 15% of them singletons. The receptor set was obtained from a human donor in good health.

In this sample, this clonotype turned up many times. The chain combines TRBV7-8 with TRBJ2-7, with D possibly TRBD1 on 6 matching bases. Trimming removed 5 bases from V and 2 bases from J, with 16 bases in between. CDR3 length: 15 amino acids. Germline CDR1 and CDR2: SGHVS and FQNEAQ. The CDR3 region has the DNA TGTGCCAGCAGCCACGGACAGTCCCCCGCCTACGAGCAGTACTTC. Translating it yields CASSHGQSPAYEQYF.

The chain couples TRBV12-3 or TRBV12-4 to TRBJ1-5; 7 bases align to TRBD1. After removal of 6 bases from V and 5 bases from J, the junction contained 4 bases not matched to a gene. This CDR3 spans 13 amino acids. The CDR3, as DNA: TGTGCCAGCAGCTCCGACAGGGATCAGCCCCAGCATTTT. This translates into CASSSDRDQPQHF.

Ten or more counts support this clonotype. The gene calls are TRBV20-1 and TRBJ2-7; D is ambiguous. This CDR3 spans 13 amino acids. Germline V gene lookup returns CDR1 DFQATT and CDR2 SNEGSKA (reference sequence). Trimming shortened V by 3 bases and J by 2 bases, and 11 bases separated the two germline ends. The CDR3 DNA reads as TGCAGTGCTAGGGCCACTGAGCCCTACGAGCAGTACTTC. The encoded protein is CSARATEPYEQYF.

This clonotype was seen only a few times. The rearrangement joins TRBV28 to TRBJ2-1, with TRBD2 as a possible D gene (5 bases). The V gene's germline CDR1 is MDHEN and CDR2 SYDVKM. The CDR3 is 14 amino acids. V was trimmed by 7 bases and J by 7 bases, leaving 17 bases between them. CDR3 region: CASKERAPGNEQFF. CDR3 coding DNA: TGTGCCAGCAAGGAAAGGGCGCCGGGGAATGAGCAGTTCTTC. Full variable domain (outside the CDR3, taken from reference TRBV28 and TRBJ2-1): DVKVTQSSRYLVKRTGEKVFLECVQDMDHENMFWYRQDPGLGLRLIYFSYDVKMKEKGDIPEGYSVSREKKERFSLILESASTNQTSMYLCASKERAPGNEQFFGPGTRLTVL.

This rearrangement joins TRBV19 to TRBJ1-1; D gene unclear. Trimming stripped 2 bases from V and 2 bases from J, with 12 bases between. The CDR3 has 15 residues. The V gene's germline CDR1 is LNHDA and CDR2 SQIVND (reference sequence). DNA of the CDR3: TGTGCCAGTAGTATAATCAGGAGTGGAAACACTGAAGCTTTCTTT. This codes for CASSIIRSGNTEAFF.